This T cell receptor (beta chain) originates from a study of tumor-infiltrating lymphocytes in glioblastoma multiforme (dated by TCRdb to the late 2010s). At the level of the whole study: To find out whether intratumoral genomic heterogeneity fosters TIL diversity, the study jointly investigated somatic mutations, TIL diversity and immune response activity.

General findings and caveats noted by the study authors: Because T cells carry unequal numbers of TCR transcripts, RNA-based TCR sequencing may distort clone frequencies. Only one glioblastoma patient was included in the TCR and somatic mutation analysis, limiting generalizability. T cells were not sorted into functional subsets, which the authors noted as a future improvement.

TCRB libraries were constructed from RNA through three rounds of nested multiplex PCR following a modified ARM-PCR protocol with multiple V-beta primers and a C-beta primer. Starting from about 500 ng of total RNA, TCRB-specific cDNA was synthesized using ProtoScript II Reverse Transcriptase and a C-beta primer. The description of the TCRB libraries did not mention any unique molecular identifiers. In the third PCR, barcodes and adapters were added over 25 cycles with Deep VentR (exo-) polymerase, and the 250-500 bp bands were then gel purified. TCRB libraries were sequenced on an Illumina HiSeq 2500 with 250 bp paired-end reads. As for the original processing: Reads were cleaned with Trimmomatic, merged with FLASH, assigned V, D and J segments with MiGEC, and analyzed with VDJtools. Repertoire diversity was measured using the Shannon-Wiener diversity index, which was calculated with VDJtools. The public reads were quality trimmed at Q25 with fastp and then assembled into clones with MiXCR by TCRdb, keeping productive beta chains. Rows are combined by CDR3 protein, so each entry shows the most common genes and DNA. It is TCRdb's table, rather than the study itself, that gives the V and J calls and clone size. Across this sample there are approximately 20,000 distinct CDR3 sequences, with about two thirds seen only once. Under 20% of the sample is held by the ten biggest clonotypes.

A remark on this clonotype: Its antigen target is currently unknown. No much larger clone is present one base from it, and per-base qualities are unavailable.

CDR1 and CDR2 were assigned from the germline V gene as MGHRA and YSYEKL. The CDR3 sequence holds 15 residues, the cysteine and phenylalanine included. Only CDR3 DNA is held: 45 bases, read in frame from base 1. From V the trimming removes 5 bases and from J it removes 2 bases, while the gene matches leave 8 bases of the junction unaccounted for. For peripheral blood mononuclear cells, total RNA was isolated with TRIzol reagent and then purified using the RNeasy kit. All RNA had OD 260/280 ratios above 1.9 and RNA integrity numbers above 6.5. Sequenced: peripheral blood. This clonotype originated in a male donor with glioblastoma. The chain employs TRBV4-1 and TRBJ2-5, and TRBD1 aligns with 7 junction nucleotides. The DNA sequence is TGCGCCAGCAGCACACAGACAGGGACACAAGAGACCCAGTACTTC. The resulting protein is CASSTQTGTQETQYF.